One sample yielded the 16 T cell receptor beta chains listed below, sequenced in a study of T-cell reconstitution after alpha-beta-depleted transplantation in children. A TCRbeta library incorporating unique molecular identifiers was prepared. TCRdb processed the PCR reads anew with MiXCR; each CDR3 protein has one entry. The table has fewer than 750,000 distinct CDR3 sequences, roughly 23% seen once; the top ten hold roughly an eighth. Specimen: PBMCs, mostly from graft donor cells, collected 360 days after TCRalphabeta/CD19-depleted stem cell transplant. The receptors originated from a boy in the first two years of life who had a stem cell transplant for acute myeloid leukemia, so the T cells may come from the graft donor.

This clonotype was recorded at least ten times. The chain uses TRBV5-1 and TRBJ2-1; TRBD1 agrees at 8 bases. J gave up 6 bases and V 7 bases, and 9 bases lay outside the gene matches. The length of the CDR3 is 14 residues. Per germline, CDR1 SGHRS and CDR2 YFSETQ. The CDR3 sequence is CASSQGVSVNEQFF. CDR3 coding DNA: TGCGCCAGCTCACAGGGGGTGTCCGTCAATGAGCAGTTCTTC.

This clonotype was counted ten times or more. CDR3 residues: CASSYSGKTDTQYF. The CDR3 bases are TGTGCCAGCAGTTACTCGGGCAAAACAGATACGCAGTATTTT. This chain uses TRBV6-5 with TRBJ2-3; no clear D. CDR1 and CDR2 from the germline V gene are MNHEY and SVGAGI. The CDR3 runs 14 residues. V lost 0 bases and J 3 bases, leaving 7 bases between the germline ends.

V usage is TRBV20-1 and J usage is TRBJ2-1, with 8 bases fitting TRBD2. The germline V gene has CDR1 DFQATT and CDR2 SNEGSKA (reference sequence). The V segment lost 5 bases and the J segment 9 bases; nucleotides outside the gene matches: 18. This CDR3 region has 16 residues. CDR3 in amino acids: CSAPGLAGLYDGEQFF. Here the CDR3 DNA reads TGCAGTGCTCCCGGACTAGCAGGCTTATACGACGGTGAGCAGTTCTTC.

This clonotype has only a few counts. The chain recombines TRBV10-2 with TRBJ1-6; D unresolved. CDR1 and CDR2 (germline): WSHSY, SAAADI. Trimming pared 2 bases from V and 4 bases from J, leaving 6 bases between. This CDR3 is built from 14 residues. CDR3 DNA sequence: TGCGCCAGCAGTGAGGGGAGGTATAATTCACCCCTCCACTTT. Translating gives CASSEGRYNSPLHF.

In its sample, this clonotype was seen a few times. CDR3 protein: CASSLSGQGTYGYTF. The CDR3 nucleotides read TGTGCCAGCAGCCTCTCGGGACAGGGGACCTATGGCTACACCTTC. The chain joins TRBV5-6 to TRBJ1-2; 10 nucleotides align to TRBD1. V lost 4 bases and J lost 4; bases outside the gene matches: 7. Germline CDR1 SGHDT, CDR2 YYEEEE. This CDR3 contains 15 residues.

This clonotype was counted between two and nine times. This chain connects TRBV20-1 to TRBJ2-5; tentatively, D is TRBD2 (6 bases). CDR1 and CDR2 (germline): DFQATT, SNEGSKA (reference sequence). With 6 bases removed from V and 5 bases from J, the gap between germline ends came to 19 bases. The CDR3 is 14 residues long. DNA for the CDR3: TGCAGTGCCTCTTGGCGGCTAGCGTGGGAGACCCAGTACTTC. It is translated as CSASWRLAWETQYF.

The chain joins TRBV14 to TRBJ1-1; D is unclear. The CDR3 totals 15 residues. Per the germline V gene, CDR1 is SGHDN and CDR2 is FVKESK. Trimming took 0 bases from V and 4 from J, leaving 12 bases between them. The DNA of the CDR3 is TGTGCCAGCAGCCAAGATCGGCCCTTCGGCACTGAAGCTTTCTTT. Amino acids: CASSQDRPFGTEAFF. Drawing the rest from reference TRBV14 and TRBJ1-1, the complete variable domain is EAGVTQFPSHSVIEKGQTVTLRCDPISGHDNLYWYRRVMGKEIKFLLHFVKESKQDESGMPNNRFLAERTGGTYSTLKVQPAELEDSGVYFCASSQDRPFGTEAFFGQGTRLTVV.

The chain is built from TRBV7-9 and TRBJ1-5; perhaps TRBD1 as D (6 bases). Looked up from germline, CDR1 is SEHNR and CDR2 is FQNEAQ (reference sequence). The V end was cut by 5 bases, the J end by 0 bases, with 11 bases between. The CDR3 length is 15 residues. In DNA form, the CDR3 reads TGTGCCAGCAGCCTAACAGGGCTTAGCAATCAGCCCCAGCATTTT. Residues: CASSLTGLSNQPQHF.

This chain uses TRBV20-1 with TRBJ2-2, with a tentative D call TRBD1 (8 bases). The CDR3 is 20 amino acids. With 0 bases removed from V and 0 bases from J, the gap between germline ends came to 23 bases. CDR1 and CDR2 (germline): DFQATT, SNEGSKA (reference sequence). The CDR3: CSARDPLQGDYNANTGELFF. DNA for the CDR3: TGCAGTGCTAGAGATCCCCTACAGGGGGACTATAACGCGAACACCGGGGAGCTGTTTTTT.

The rearrangement links TRBV10-1 to TRBJ2-7, with a tentative D call TRBD2 (5 bases). The germline CDR1 and CDR2 sequences are WNHNN and SYGVQD (reference sequence). Trimming removed 3 bases from V and 2 bases from J, with 17 bases in between. This CDR3 has 16 amino acids. This CDR3 reads CASSEDYVESPYEQYV. CDR3 DNA: TGCGCCAGCAGTGAAGACTACGTTGAGAGTCCCTACGAGCAGTACGTC.

For this clonotype: Relative to the germline gene, one junction end is altered; a read error may explain this. The gene calls are TRBV20-1 and TRBJ2-4; maybe TRBD1 (7 bases). Per the germline V gene, CDR1 is DFQATT and CDR2 is SNEGSKA (reference sequence). This CDR3 spans 16 amino acids. CDR3 in DNA: TGCTGTGCTAGTCGCCCAAGGGCGGGACAGATCAACATTCAGTACTTC. Translating it yields CCASRPRAGQINIQYF.

The chain couples TRBV28 to TRBJ1-2, with TRBD1 identical over 8 bases. Germline V gene sequence: CDR1 MDHEN, CDR2 SYDVKM. The CDR3 runs 14 residues. The V and J ends lost 4 bases and 4 bases, in that order; junction bases with no gene match: 5. DNA of the CDR3: TGTGCCAGCAGTTCTGGACAGGGATCCTATGGCTACACCTTC. Translation gives CASSSGQGSYGYTF.

This clonotype was found many times. This rearrangement joins TRBV12-3 or TRBV12-4 to TRBJ1-3; D gene uncertain. Trimming stripped 3 bases from V and 1 base from J, with 10 bases between. This CDR3 is 15 amino acids long. The CDR3 DNA follows: TGTGCCAGCAGTTTCTCGGGGATGTCTGGAAACACCATATATTTT. This encodes CASSFSGMSGNTIYF.

This clonotype was detected many times. The chain recombines TRBV5-1 with TRBJ2-7; TRBD1 matches at 8 bases. This CDR3 contains 14 residues. J gave up 5 bases and V 4 bases, and 8 bases lay outside the gene matches. The germline CDR1 and CDR2 sequences are SGHRS and YFSETQ. CDR3 bases: TGCGCCAGCAGCCCTGGACAGGGTCTCGACGAGCAGTACTTC. Protein product: CASSPGQGLDEQYF.

This clonotype showed up just a few times. This sequence joins TRBV20-1 and TRBJ1-1, with 9 bases identical to TRBD1. CDR1 DFQATT and CDR2 SNEGSKA come from the germline V gene (reference sequence). CDR3 length: 15 amino acids. Trimming took 3 bases from V and 10 from J; bases not matched to a gene: 15. This chain's CDR3 is CSARGVRDRVTGAFF. As DNA, the CDR3 is TGCAGTGCTAGGGGTGTGCGGGACAGGGTAACGGGAGCTTTCTTT.

The chain joins TRBV6-6 to TRBJ2-5; D possibly corresponds to TRBD2 (6 bases). Germline V CDR1 and CDR2: MNHNY, SVGAGI (reference sequence). The ends were cut back, 8 bases at V and 1 base at J, with 11 bases in the middle. CDR3 size: 13 residues. This CDR3 reads CASRRRAQETQYF. The CDR3 DNA reads TGTGCCAGCCGGCGGAGGGCCCAAGAGACCCAGTACTTC.